This T cell receptor (beta chain) came from a study of blood T cell repertoires in COVID-19. The overall study: The origin of the acute and convalescent COVID-19 samples was the United States, Italy and Spain. From T cells, B-cell-depleted T cells, or PBMCs came the material, which was cDNA or gDNA.

Under the authors' procedure: The authors estimated nucleated cell counts from reference gene primer amplification. TCRdb keeps only in-frame clones here, not all; method: immunoSEQ multiplex PCR. V and J calls plus clone size are reproduced from that table; the DNA served to infer D and trimming. The data contain 65,000 to 80,000 clones, roughly 82% of them seen just once; the ten biggest clones take up 11%. This clone was found once. This receptor was obtained from a man aged 50-60 years with acute or convalescent COVID-19. Sequencing was done on a sample of peripheral blood.

The chain's CDR3 is CASSLSTRDYGYTF. The DNA of the CDR3 is TGCGCCAGCAGCTTGAGTACCAGGGACTATGGCTACACCTTC. This sequence joins TRBV5-1 and TRBJ1-2; the D gene is possibly TRBD1 (5 bases). Germline CDR1 and CDR2: SGHRS and YFSETQ. This CDR3 region has 14 residues. The ends were cut back, 1 base at V and 3 bases at J, with 10 bases in the middle. The variable domain in full, completed from reference TRBV5-1 and TRBJ1-2, reads KAGVTQTPRYLIKTRGQQVTLSCSPISGHRSVSWYQQTPGQGLQFLFEYFSETQRNKGNFPGRFSGRQFSNSRSEMNVSTLELGDSALYLCASSLSTRDYGYTFGSGTRLTVV.